This T cell receptor (beta chain) was identified in a study of cytomegalovirus exposure and HLA in healthy donors. About this clone: Its antigen is not identified.

PCR employed 60 Vbeta and 13 Jbeta primers. In the authors' workflow: Unique TCR beta chains numbered roughly 83 million in a later analysis, with roughly 10 million shared. This table comes from immunoSEQ multiplex PCR, and its TCRdb copy is limited to in-frame clones, with some not included. D and trimming were read from the DNA, whereas the V and J calls and clone size are those reported in that table. The sample lists 150,000 to 200,000 clones; approximately 70% were seen once. The germline gives CDR1 WNHNN, CDR2 SYGVQD (reference sequence). Trimming pared 1 base from V and 0 bases from J, leaving 16 bases between. There are 18 residues in the CDR3. Study-wide findings and caveats: For most subjects, TCR beta sequences were reported to predict HLA-A and HLA-B alleles with accuracy. Among TCR sequences, most were rare, though some public TCRs appeared in many donors.

This TCR derives from a man aged 40-49 years in good health and CMV-seropositive. Sequencing used PBMCs. The J gene is TRBJ1-5, the V gene TRBV10-1; a possible D gene is TRBD1 (5 bases). DNA of the CDR3: TGCGCCAGCAGTGAGTGGCCGGGCAGGGAGGATAGCAATCAGCCCCAGCATTTT. It yields the protein CASSEWPGREDSNQPQHF.